The sequence of this TCR beta chain was determined in a study of T cell responses to AZD1222 COVID-19 vaccine. About this clone itself: The antigen is undetermined.

This CDR3 contains 14 residues. V was clipped by 3 bases and J by 3 bases, with 9 bases between them. The germline gives CDR1 SGHRS, CDR2 YFSETQ. Measured with immunoSEQ multiplex PCR; TCRdb has only the in-frame clones, and not every one. The table records 150,000 to 190,000 clones, more than 85% of them present only once. Study-level findings and limits: Variant regions that are unmutated are reportedly the target of nearly half of spike-specific TCRs. Spike-specific TCRs gained breadth and depth after people received two AZD1222 doses. Repertoires were collected only later (after the peak T cell response had occurred).

This specimen was peripheral blood, taken after recovery from COVID-19. The V and J genes are TRBV5-1 and TRBJ2-2; D perhaps matches TRBD2 (6 bases). The clonotype was recovered from an adult who had recovered from COVID-19. CDR3 bases: TGCGCCAGCAGCTCTGGCGGGGACACCGGGGAGCTGTTTTTT. The encoded protein is CASSSGGDTGELFF.